Sequencing of this TCR beta chain was carried out in a study of shared clonotypes between healthy human individuals. Study-wide points: Naive CD4 clonotypes were shared across a handful of donors at about 5.3%. Represented genetic and exposure-history diversity was restricted by having few donors. What rarefaction showed was incomplete sorted-subset sequencing despite large depth.

With regard to this clone: Its antigen remains unidentified.

Measured with immunoSEQ multiplex PCR; TCRdb has only the in-frame clones, and not every one. The top ten hold 0.1% to 0.15% of the sample, which has 2,100,000 or so clones, around 95% seen once. CD4+ cell separation produced CD45RA+ naive and CD45RA-negative memory subsets. This clonotype was obtained from a man between 18 and 29 years old in good health. The specimen sequenced was naive CD4+ T cells sorted from blood. Noted subset: CD45RA+ positively selected.

The CDR3 spells CASSLSDAGPYGYTF. CDR3 DNA: TGTGCCAGCAGCTTATCCGACGCTGGGCCCTATGGCTACACCTTC. This rearrangement joins TRBV5-6 to TRBJ1-2; no reliable D call. Deletions cut 2 bases from V and 4 bases from J, with 15 bases between. The CDR3 length is 15 residues. CDR1 SGHDT and CDR2 YYEEEE come from the germline V gene.